Presented here are 8 T cell receptor beta chains from one specimen sequenced in a study of blood T cells in healthy people across ages. The use of a sample-barcoded 5' primer and a J-beta primer mix characterized a second PCR of roughly 6 to 11 cycles. MiXCR, run by TCRdb on the 5' RACE reads, gives a single entry per CDR3 protein. The sample holds hundreds of thousands of distinct CDR3 sequences, 25% seen once. These sequences were also reported in another study, on T cells of mothers and their children.

Sequencing was done on a sample of blood. These receptors all come from a boy aged 5-17 years in good health.

J is TRBJ2-5 and V is TRBV4-1; tentative D call: TRBD2 (5 bases). Per germline, CDR1 MGHRA and CDR2 YSYEKL. The CDR3 is 16 amino acids. The V end lost 4 bases, the J end lost 0 bases, and 15 bases lay between the germline ends. The CDR3 is CASSPGLFVYQETQYF. For the CDR3, the DNA is TGCGCCAGCAGCCCTGGACTCTTCGTGTACCAAGAGACCCAGTACTTC.

This clonotype has just a few counts. The chain recombines TRBV28 with TRBJ2-5; possibly TRBD1 for D (6 bases). The J call may not be correct, given that the DNA end is closer to TRBJ2-7. CDR1 is MDHEN and CDR2 is SYDVKM in the germline V gene. The CDR3 runs to 14 residues. For the CDR3, the DNA is TGTGCCAGCAGTTTCGTTACAGGGCCATACGAGCAGTACTTC. Amino acids: CASSFVTGPYEQYF.

The chain recombines TRBV19 with TRBJ2-1, with TRBD1 identical over 8 bases. This CDR3 comprises 16 residues. The J segment lost 4 bases and the V segment lost 7 bases, leaving 12 bases of the junction unmatched. CDR1 is LNHDA and CDR2 is SQIVND in the germline V gene (reference sequence). The CDR3 nucleotides are TGTGCCAGTAACCCTTTGGCAGGGGGCGCATACAATGAGCAGTTCTTC. Protein product: CASNPLAGGAYNEQFF.

This clonotype showed up just a few times. V and J are TRBV28 and TRBJ1-1; 8 positions agree with TRBD1. This CDR3 contains 14 residues. The germline CDR1 and CDR2 sequences are MDHEN and SYDVKM. The junction had 6 bases not matched to a gene; V was cut back by 4 bases and J by 5 bases. The CDR3 here is CASSSQGARTEAFF. CDR3 coding DNA: TGTGCCAGCAGTTCCCAGGGGGCGCGGACTGAAGCTTTCTTT.

The chain employs TRBV7-3 and TRBJ2-5; possibly TRBD1 for D (6 bases). Germline loops: CDR1 SGHTA, CDR2 FQGTGA. CDR3 size: 15 residues. The germline V and J ends were trimmed by 5 bases and 2 bases, with 15 bases remaining between them. The CDR3 protein is CASSPSGATQETQYF. In nucleotides, the CDR3 is TGTGCCAGCAGCCCTTCAGGGGCCACTCAAGAGACCCAGTACTTC.

This clonotype came up once. One end of the junction fails to match germline, which may point to a read error. This chain connects TRBV5-1 to TRBJ2-3, with D possibly being TRBD2 (6 bases). The CDR3 runs 14 residues. Germline lookup yields CDR1 SGHRS and CDR2 YFSETQ. DNA for the CDR3: TGCGCCAGCAGCTTGAAGGGCGGGGCAGATGCGCAGTATTTT. Amino acid sequence: CASSLKGGADAQYF.

This clonotype was seen a few times. The chain has TRBV12-5 and TRBJ1-6, with a tentative D call TRBD1 (5 bases). The CDR3 is 13 amino acids. V was cut by 2 bases and J by 7 bases, with 6 bases left in between. Germline lookup yields CDR1 LGHNT and CDR2 FRNRAP. This chain's CDR3 is CASGLRDNSPLHF. CDR3 coding DNA: TGTGCTAGTGGTTTGAGGGACAATTCACCCCTCCACTTT.

This clonotype was recorded a few times. The chain couples TRBV10-3 to TRBJ1-1, with 7 bases matching TRBD1. V was clipped by 6 bases and J by 6 bases; unmatched bases: 10. Looked up from germline, CDR1 is ENHRY and CDR2 is SYGVKD. The CDR3 is made up of 14 amino acids. CDR3 amino acids: CAISRDRKPAEAFF. In DNA form, the CDR3 reads TGTGCCATCAGCCGGGACAGAAAACCGGCTGAAGCTTTCTTT.